The TCR beta chain described here comes from a study of shared clonotypes between healthy human individuals. The ends lost 1 base at V and 2 bases at J; junction bases unmatched: 5. Germline V gives CDR1 MDHEN, CDR2 SYDVKM. The CDR3 is 16 amino acids. This clone appeared a single time. Evenly divided among several immunoSEQ plates was the genomic DNA of each subset. Generated by immunoSEQ multiplex PCR, the TCRdb table keeps only in-frame clones and is missing some. The table lists 550,000 to 850,000 clones, 55% to 80% of them singletons. Splitting of CD4+ cells produced CD45RA+ naive and CD45RA-negative memory subsets.

Sequences were obtained from memory CD4+ T cells sorted from blood. Subset defined: CD45RA-negative fraction. The rearrangement links TRBV28 to TRBJ2-7; 10 bases line up with TRBD2. The TCR was taken from a woman between 25 and 40 years old in good health. This CDR3 reads CASSLLGSGGAYEQYF. The CDR3 DNA is TGTGCCAGCAGTTTATTAGGCAGCGGGGGGGCCTACGAGCAGTACTTC.